This T cell receptor (beta chain) comes out of a study of regulatory T cells in long-lasting Graves disease. Both iRepertoire HTBI primers and Arm-PCR of CDR3 regions were used to build the TCR beta libraries. TCRdb fed the multiplex PCR reads into MiXCR, producing one record per CDR3 protein. Among 400,000 to 500,000 distinct CDR3 sequences listed, 14% were seen once. On this clonotype: Its antigen remains unidentified.

There are 14 residues in the CDR3. V was cut by 4 bases and J by 3 bases, with 10 bases left in between. Germline lookup yields CDR1 LNHDA and CDR2 SQIVND (reference sequence). General study points: Segments TRBV28, TRBJ1-2 and TRBJ2-5 showed preferential usage in persistent disease. Analysis covered peripheral blood alone, not thyroid tissue.

Time point noted: newly diagnosed GD, antithyroid drugs for less than 3 months. PBMCs provided the RNA from which the TCR library was made. This sample was shared with a second study, whose subject was T cells in Graves' hyperthyroidism and ophthalmopathy. This second study notes: Diagnosis rested on symptoms, serum thyroxine and TRAb, thyroid ultrasound, and orbital computed tomography. A set of HTBI primers served as the primers for a first-round RT-PCR of the TCR CDR3.

Sequences were derived from peripheral blood mononuclear cells (PBMCs), sampled at new diagnosis, from a patient treated with antithyroid drugs. This receptor was taken from a woman aged 50 to 60 with Graves disease. V usage is TRBV19 and J usage is TRBJ2-1, with a weak D call TRBD2 (7 bases). The CDR3: CASSTGEGYNEQFF. The CDR3 DNA is TGTGCCAGTAGTACAGGGGAGGGCTACAATGAGCAGTTCTTC.